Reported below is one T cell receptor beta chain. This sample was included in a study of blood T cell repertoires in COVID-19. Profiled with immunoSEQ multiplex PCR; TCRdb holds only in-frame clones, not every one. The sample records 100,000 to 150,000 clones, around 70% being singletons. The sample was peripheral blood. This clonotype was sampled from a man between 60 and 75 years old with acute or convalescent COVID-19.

CDR3 sequence reads: CATQRDGLIGELFF. In DNA, the CDR3 is TGTGCCACCCAGCGGGACGGCCTGATCGGGGAGCTGTTTTTT. This sequence joins TRBV6-4 and TRBJ2-2, with 7 bases matching TRBD2. The CDR3 has 14 residues. Losses at the gene ends were 10 bases for V and 7 bases for J; bases not matched to a gene: 12. Germline V lookup: CDR1 MRHNA, CDR2 SNTAGT.